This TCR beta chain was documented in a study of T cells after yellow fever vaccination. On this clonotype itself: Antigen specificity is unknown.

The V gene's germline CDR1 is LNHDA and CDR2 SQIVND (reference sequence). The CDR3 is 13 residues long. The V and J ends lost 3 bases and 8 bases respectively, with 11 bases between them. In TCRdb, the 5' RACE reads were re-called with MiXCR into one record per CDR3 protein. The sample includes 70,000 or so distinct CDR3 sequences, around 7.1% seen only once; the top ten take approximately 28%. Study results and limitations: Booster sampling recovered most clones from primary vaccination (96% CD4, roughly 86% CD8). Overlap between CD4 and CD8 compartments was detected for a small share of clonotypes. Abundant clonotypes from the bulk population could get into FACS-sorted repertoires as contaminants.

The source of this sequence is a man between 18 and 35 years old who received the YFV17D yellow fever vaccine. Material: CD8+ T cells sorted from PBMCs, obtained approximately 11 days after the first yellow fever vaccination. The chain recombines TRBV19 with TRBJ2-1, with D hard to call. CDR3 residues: CASSMVGGDEQFF. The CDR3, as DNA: TGTGCCAGTAGTATGGTTGGTGGCGATGAGCAGTTCTTC.